The sequence of this T cell receptor (beta chain) was determined in a study of CD8+ T cells in alopecia areata. Study context: Tofacitinib treatment spanned 6 to 18 months, with 6 months off drug afterward. The authors scored treated patients' severity by affected scalp percentage.

Extracted RNA was reverse transcribed, and the resulting cDNA served as sequencing template. Profiled with immunoSEQ multiplex PCR; TCRdb holds only in-frame clones, not every one. The profile shows fewer than 250,000 clones, 60% of them singletons. The treatment is: oral pan-JAK inhibitor, 5-10 mg twice daily. This CDR3 has 12 residues. The germline CDR1 and CDR2 sequences are SGHTA and FQGNSA. V dropped 8 bases and J dropped 5 bases, with 9 bases sitting between them. This specimen consisted of CD4+ T cells sorted from blood, obtained at week 24, from a patient treated with tofacitinib. The rearrangement links TRBV7-2 to TRBJ2-2; D call uncertain. The clonotype was recovered from a human donor with alopecia areata. CDR3 bases: TGTGCCAGCGCCCCAGAGACCGGGGAGCTGTTTTTT. Residues: CASAPETGELFF.